This TCR beta chain was sequenced in a study of low-dose radiotherapy and immunotherapy resistance in tumors. This clonotype was counted many times. CDR3 length equals 17 residues. Time point indicated: before trial treatment. Alpha and beta chains were covered, as first-strand cDNA relied on TRAV- and TRBV-specific primers. The authors amplified TCRs for 20 to 25 PCR cycles with a constant-region primer and a V-primer adapter. TCRdb called the reads again in MiXCR, with one record for every CDR3 protein. The repertoire holds tens of thousands of distinct CDR3 sequences, with about 18% as singletons. The genes are TRBV21-1 and TRBJ1-4. TRBV21-1 is shown as a pseudogene. The sequenced sample was PBMCs, obtained before treatment. This clonotype originated in a male donor with prostate cancer. CDR3 in DNA: TGTGCCAGCAGCAAAGAGGGCCCGACTGAATTTAATGAAAAACTGTTTTTT. It specifies CASSKEGPTEFNEKLFF.